This T cell receptor beta chain was identified in a study of T cells in Graves' hyperthyroidism and ophthalmopathy. Study-wide results and limits: Patients with ophthalmopathy were separated from those with stable hyperthyroidism by a 13 V-J model.

V was pared by 6 bases and J by 6 bases, with 11 bases of the junction left unmatched. Looked up from germline, CDR1 is SGHRS and CDR2 is YFSETQ. The CDR3 contains 16 residues. RNA transcripts provided the source from which TCR beta CDR3 regions were amplified. A first-round RT-PCR of the TCR CDR3 used the HTBI primer set. TCRdb reanalysed the multiplex PCR reads using MiXCR and keeps one entry per CDR3 protein. Of about 640,000 distinct CDR3 sequences listed, about 20% were seen once; the top ten hold about 35%. Patients were excluded because of uncontrolled infection, other autoimmune disease, pregnancy or lactation. Details on this clonotype: Antigen: not known. A much larger clone lies a single base off, so this may be a read error.

The V gene is TRBV5-1, the J gene TRBJ2-1, with 11 positions matching TRBD2. This TCR was sampled from a man aged 30 to 39 with Graves' ophthalmopathy. Sequenced: blood. The CDR3 here is CASKSLAGGNSNEQFF. CDR3 nucleotides: TGCGCCAGCAAATCTCTAGCGGGAGGAAACTCCAATGAGCAGTTCTTC.